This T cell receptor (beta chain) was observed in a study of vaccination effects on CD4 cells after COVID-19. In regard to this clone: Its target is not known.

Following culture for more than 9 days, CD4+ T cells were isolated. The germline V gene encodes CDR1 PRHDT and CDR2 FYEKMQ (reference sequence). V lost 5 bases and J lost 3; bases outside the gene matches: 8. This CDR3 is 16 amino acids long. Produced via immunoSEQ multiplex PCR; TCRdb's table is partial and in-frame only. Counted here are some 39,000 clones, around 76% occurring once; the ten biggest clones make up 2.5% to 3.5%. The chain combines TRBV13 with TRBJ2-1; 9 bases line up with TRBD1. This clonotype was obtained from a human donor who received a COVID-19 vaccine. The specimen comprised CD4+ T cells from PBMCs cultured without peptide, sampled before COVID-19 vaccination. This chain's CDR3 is CASSIRQGVGYNEQFF. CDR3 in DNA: TGTGCCAGCAGCATTCGACAGGGGGTGGGCTACAATGAGCAGTTCTTC.